The TCR beta chain described here comes from a study of OX40 agonist ivuxolimab in advanced cancers. Study overall: Clinicians treated patients with ivuxolimab, an agonistic anti-OX40 (CD134) antibody. Each dose-escalation patient presented with hepatocellular carcinoma, melanoma, renal cell or head and neck cancer. Study results and caveats: Doses of 0.1 to 3.0 mg/kg were accompanied by clonal expansion of CD4+ and CD8+ blood T cells by week 6.

To note about this clone: The antigen remains unidentified.

Profiling relied on immunoSEQ multiplex PCR, and the TCRdb table lists in-frame clones only, not all of them. Found here are about 6,700 clones, approximately 94% of them singletons; the top ten hold roughly 10%. In germline, CDR1 is MDHEN, CDR2 SYDVKM. Trimming stripped 0 bases from V and 6 bases from J, with 15 bases between. This CDR3 has 16 amino acids. This TCR derives from an adult with an advanced solid tumor such as melanoma, head and neck, liver or kidney cancer. The sample here was CD4+ or CD8+ T cells sorted from blood, taken in a trial of the OX40 agonist ivuxolimab. The chain uses TRBV28 and TRBJ1-5; weak D call: TRBD1 (5 bases). The CDR3 here is CASSLWGRTVGQPQHF. The DNA for the CDR3 is TGTGCCAGCAGTTTATGGGGGCGGACGGTTGGTCAGCCCCAGCATTTT.